Listed below are T cell receptor beta chains from one sample, sequenced in a study of blood T cell repertoires in COVID-19. The assay was immunoSEQ multiplex PCR, and TCRdb's table has in-frame clones only and misses some. The sample records approximately 330,000 clones, about 91% being singletons. Specimen: peripheral blood. Source of these receptors: a man aged 25-45 years with COVID-19, enrolled during active disease. Each CDR3 is given with its conserved first and last residue. A D gene is named only where the DNA matches it firmly. Only part of the rows carry a size: once, few, many, or a class if the clone is expanded.

v_call	j_call	d_call	clone_size	cdr3_aa	cdr3_nt
TRBV18	TRBJ1-5	TRBD1	NA	CASSLGQGLPQHF	TGTGCCAGCTCCCTGGGACAGGGACTGCCCCAGCATTTT
TRBV27	TRBJ2-7	TRBD1	NA	CASSLWVGGQGKQYF	TGTGCCAGCAGTTTATGGGTTGGCGGACAGGGGAAGCAGTACTTC
TRBV4-1	TRBJ2-6	NA	NA	CASSLSSSGANVLTF	TGCGCCAGCAGCCTTTCGAGCTCTGGGGCCAACGTCCTGACTTTC
TRBV7-8	TRBJ2-2	NA	NA	CASSLRMGARTGELFF	TGTGCCAGCAGCTTAAGGATGGGAGCGCGCACCGGGGAGCTGTTTTTT
TRBV6-5	TRBJ2-5	TRBD1	once	CASSYSGTGFRETQYF	TGTGCCAGCAGTTACTCCGGGACAGGGTTCAGAGAGACCCAGTACTTC
TRBV7-2	TRBJ1-1	NA	NA	CASSFISVGAGRPEAFF	TGTGCCAGCAGCTTTATAAGTGTTGGGGCAGGTCGTCCTGAAGCTTTCTTT
TRBV10-3	TRBJ2-1	TRBD1	NA	CAIPDPLTGDGEQFF	TGTGCCATCCCCGACCCCTTGACAGGGGACGGTGAGCAGTTCTTC
TRBV2	TRBJ2-1	TRBD1	NA	CASSERGQANYNEQFF	TGTGCCAGCAGTGAAAGGGGACAGGCCAACTACAATGAGCAGTTCTTC
TRBV3-1/TRBV3-2	TRBJ2-1	TRBD1	NA	CASSQAGRGTGNEQFF	TGTGCCAGCAGCCAAGCTGGCCGCGGGACAGGGAATGAGCAGTTCTTC
TRBV30	TRBJ2-7	TRBD2	NA	CAWSNCRTSGRRSRCDEQYF	TGTGCCTGGAGTAACTGCCGGACTAGCGGGAGAAGGTCACGCTGCGACGAGCAGTACTTC
TRBV4-3	TRBJ2-7	NA	NA	CASSQDRRSSYEQYF	TGCGCCAGCAGCCAAGATAGACGGAGCTCCTACGAGCAGTACTTC
TRBV5-5	TRBJ1-4	TRBD1	NA	CASSSTGTNEKLFF	TGTGCCAGCAGCTCGACAGGGACTAATGAAAAACTGTTTTTT
TRBV2	TRBJ1-5	NA	NA	CASRRLSNNQPQHF	TGTGCCAGCAGGCGACTATCGAACAATCAGCCCCAGCATTTT
TRBV11-2	TRBJ1-1	NA	NA	CASSLREANTEAFF	TGTGCCAGCAGCTTAAGAGAAGCGAACACTGAAGCTTTCTTT
TRBV5-4	TRBJ2-2	TRBD1	NA	CASHRGRGTGELFF	TGTGCCAGCCACAGGGGGCGAGGGACCGGGGAGCTGTTTTTT
TRBV5-1	TRBJ2-1	TRBD1	NA	CASSKDRGDNEQFF	TGCGCCAGCAGCAAGGACAGGGGGGACAATGAGCAGTTCTTC
TRBV3-1/TRBV3-2	TRBJ2-1	TRBD1	NA	CASSLGTGSKFF	TGTGCCAGCAGCTTGGGGACAGGTAGTAAGTTCTTC
TRBV30	TRBJ1-6	TRBD1	once	CAWSVRQGTPLHF	TGTGCCTGGAGTGTTAGACAGGGAACACCCCTCCACTTT
TRBV5-4	TRBJ2-6	NA	NA	CASSSGSLSPGANVLTF	TGTGCCAGCAGCTCCGGGTCCCTTTCACCTGGGGCCAACGTCCTGACTTTC
TRBV7-3	TRBJ2-1	TRBD1	NA	CASSLFGGQGADEQFF	TGTGCCAGCAGCTTATTCGGGGGACAGGGGGCCGATGAGCAGTTCTTC
TRBV28	TRBJ2-7	NA	NA	CASSPSVEQYF	TGTGCCAGCAGCCCCTCGGTAGAGCAGTACTTC
TRBV6-5	TRBJ1-1	NA	NA	CASSYSRGMNTEAFF	TGTGCCAGCAGTTACTCTCGGGGGATGAACACTGAAGCTTTCTTT
TRBV9	TRBJ1-1	NA	NA	CASSVDKERMNTEAFF	TGTGCCAGCAGCGTAGATAAGGAGAGGATGAACACTGAAGCTTTCTTT
TRBV4-2	TRBJ2-2	TRBD2	NA	CASSQEVVAGVTGELFF	TGTGCCAGCAGCCAAGAGGTAGTAGCGGGAGTTACCGGGGAGCTGTTTTTT
TRBV9	TRBJ2-7	TRBD2	NA	CASSVGLAGIYEQYF	TGTGCCAGCAGCGTAGGCCTAGCGGGTATCTACGAGCAGTACTTC
TRBV9	TRBJ2-7	TRBD2	NA	CASSPRLAGVYEQYF	TGTGCCAGCAGCCCGAGACTAGCGGGAGTTTACGAGCAGTACTTC
TRBV6-2/TRBV6-3	TRBJ2-5	TRBD2	NA	CASSTPPSGSMKTQYF	TGTGCCAGCAGTACCCCCCCCAGCGGGAGTATGAAGACCCAGTACTTC
TRBV5-5	TRBJ2-5	NA	NA	CASSQGGSQETQYF	TGTGCCAGCAGCCAGGGGGGCAGCCAAGAGACCCAGTACTTC
TRBV5-6	TRBJ2-3	TRBD2	NA	CASNGGGASDTQYF	TGTGCCAGCAATGGCGGGGGGGCCTCAGATACGCAGTATTTT
TRBV7-9	TRBJ2-2	NA	NA	CASSSQGHGELFF	TGTGCCAGCAGCTCGCAGGGTCACGGGGAGCTGTTTTTT
TRBV10-3	TRBJ1-4	TRBD1	NA	CAIKAETGVFSAEKLFF	TGTGCCATCAAGGCTGAGACAGGGGTATTCTCGGCTGAAAAACTGTTTTTT
TRBV9	TRBJ2-6	NA	NA	CASSVQGIGANVLTF	TGTGCCAGCAGCGTCCAGGGAATCGGGGCCAACGTCCTGACTTTC
TRBV24-1	TRBJ2-6	NA	NA	CATSDSSRVSGANVLTF	TGTGCCACCAGTGATTCCTCTCGGGTCTCTGGGGCCAACGTCCTGACTTTC
TRBV18	TRBJ1-6	TRBD1	once	CASSPTGGLANSPLHF	TGTGCCAGCTCACCCACAGGGGGCCTGGCGAATTCACCCCTCCACTTT
TRBV4-1	TRBJ1-5	NA	NA	CASSQDQGRTQHF	TGCGCCAGCAGCCAAGATCAAGGCAGGACCCAGCATTTT
TRBV27	TRBJ2-2	TRBD2	NA	CASSTHPHGGGNTGELFF	TGTGCCAGCAGTACTCACCCTCACGGGGGGGGGAACACCGGGGAGCTGTTTTTT
TRBV28	TRBJ2-7	NA	NA	CASSLQDSSYEQYF	TGTGCCAGCAGTTTGCAGGACAGCTCCTACGAGCAGTACTTC
TRBV5-8	TRBJ2-1	NA	NA	CASSLWAAGRYNEQFF	TGTGCCAGCAGCTTGTGGGCGGCAGGGCGATACAATGAGCAGTTCTTC
TRBV7-3	TRBJ2-1	NA	NA	CASSLITSSGEQFF	TGTGCCAGCAGCTTAATTACGTCGAGTGGTGAGCAGTTCTTC
TRBV4-2	TRBJ1-2	NA	NA	CASSQADRVNYGYTF	TGTGCCAGCAGCCAAGCTGACAGAGTAAACTATGGCTACACCTTC
TRBV18	TRBJ1-1	NA	few	CASSPPTAIEAFF	TGTGCCAGCTCACCACCGACAGCGATTGAAGCTTTCTTT
TRBV7-9	TRBJ1-1	TRBD1	NA	CASSQDRANTEAFF	TGTGCCAGCAGCCAGGACAGGGCCAACACTGAAGCTTTCTTT